This T cell receptor (beta chain) was observed in a study of T cell responses to AZD1222 COVID-19 vaccine. TCRdb's copy holds only in-frame clones and misses some; the assay was immunoSEQ multiplex PCR. The sample consists of approximately 80,000 clones, roughly nine tenths of them appearing once. Comments on this clone: Its cognate antigen is unknown.

Study-wide points: The sample set comprised mostly white British donors with more females, and clonal diversity was possibly underestimated. Repertoires were obtained only post-peak T cell response.

Germline V gives CDR1 MGHRA, CDR2 YSYEKL. Trimming took 0 bases from V and 9 from J, leaving 18 bases between them. The CDR3 is 16 amino acids. This material consisted of peripheral blood, taken on day 0 of AZD1222 vaccination. J is TRBJ2-1 and V is TRBV4-1; maybe TRBD2 (7 bases). This receptor was obtained from an adult in good health. The CDR3 spells CASSQDGGGLVVEQFF. In DNA form, the CDR3 reads TGCGCCAGCAGCCAAGATGGGGGCGGACTAGTTGTTGAGCAGTTCTTC.